A single sample gave rise to the 25 T cell receptor beta chains below, sequenced in a study of blood T cells in healthy people across ages. The use of a sample-barcoded 5' primer and a J-beta primer mix characterized a second PCR of roughly 7 to 11 cycles. TCRdb used MiXCR to reprocess the 5' RACE reads, holding one entry per CDR3 protein. The sample holds about 810,000 distinct CDR3 sequences; 30% to 45% are singletons and the top ten take 10% to 15%. Input material: blood. Receptors were obtained from a young man in good health.

This clonotype was seen just once. The chain carries TRBV10-1 and TRBJ2-5, with 9 nucleotides matching TRBD2. The V segment lost 5 bases and the J segment 0 bases; nucleotides outside the gene matches: 1. Germline CDR1 and CDR2: WNHNN and SYGVQD (reference sequence). This CDR3 has 14 amino acids. The CDR3, as DNA: TGCGCCAGCAGTAGACTAGCGGACCAAGAGACCCAGTACTTC. It is translated as CASSRLADQETQYF.

V is TRBV6-5 and J is TRBJ2-1; 8 nucleotides align to TRBD2. V shed 8 bases and J 10 bases; nucleotides not matched to a gene: 13. Germline V gene sequence: CDR1 MNHEY, CDR2 SVGAGI. The CDR3 has 14 amino acids. CDR3 region: CASSGGGRAREQFF. The CDR3 DNA reads as TGTGCCAGCTCGGGAGGGGGAAGGGCTCGGGAGCAGTTCTTC.

Only a few counts were recorded for this clonotype. The chain joins TRBV19 to TRBJ2-1; perhaps TRBD1 as D (5 bases). V dropped 3 bases and J dropped 7 bases, with 16 bases sitting between them. This CDR3 contains 15 residues. Germline values: CDR1 LNHDA, CDR2 SQIVND (reference sequence). The CDR3 here is CASSMPQGIWNEQFF. CDR3 in DNA: TGTGCCAGTAGTATGCCCCAGGGTATTTGGAATGAGCAGTTCTTC. The whole variable domain, filled in from reference TRBV19 and TRBJ2-1, reads DGGITQSPKYLFRKEGQNVTLSCEQNLNHDAMYWYRQDPGQGLRLIYYSQIVNDFQKGDIAEGYSVSREKKESFPLTVTSAQKNPTAFYLCASSMPQGIWNEQFFGPGTRLTVL.

The CDR3 spells CASSRLSSEQYF. CDR3 DNA: TGTGCCAGCTCACGCCTCTCGAGTGAGCAGTACTTC. This sequence joins TRBV18 and TRBJ2-7; D is ambiguous. CDR1 is KGHSH and CDR2 is LQKENI in the germline V gene. The ends were cut back, 4 bases at V and 7 bases at J, with 11 bases in the middle. The CDR3 sequence is 12 residues long.

The chain carries TRBV7-2 and TRBJ2-4, with 8 bases that match TRBD2. This CDR3 is built from 17 residues. Germline V CDR1 and CDR2: SGHTA, FQGNSA. Trimming removed 5 bases from V and 2 bases from J; junction bases left unmatched: 11. The CDR3 reads CASSPGGAEGTKNIQYF. CDR3 in DNA: TGTGCCAGCAGCCCGGGGGGGGCCGAGGGAACCAAAAACATTCAGTACTTC. Full variable domain (outside the CDR3, taken from reference TRBV7-2 and TRBJ2-4): GAGVSQSPSNKVTEKGKDVELRCDPISGHTALYWYRQSLGQGLEFLIYFQGNSAPDKSGLPSDRFSAERTGGSVSTLTIQRTQQEDSAVYLCASSPGGAEGTKNIQYFGAGTRLSVL.

This rearrangement joins TRBV30 to TRBJ2-7, with D tentatively TRBD2 (5 bases). This CDR3 comprises 13 residues. V was trimmed by 1 base and J by 0 bases, leaving 7 bases between them. CDR1 is GTSNPN and CDR2 is SVGIG in the germline V gene (reference sequence). The CDR3 nucleotides read TGTGCCTGGAGTGGGAGGAGCTCCTACGAGCAGTACTTC. Protein product: CAWSGRSSYEQYF.

On this clonotype itself: A much larger clone lies one base from this, so it may be a read error. The chain recombines TRBV12-3 or TRBV12-4 with TRBJ2-5; 7 bases agree with TRBD1. The CDR3 spans 13 residues. With 4 bases clipped from V and 3 bases from J, the junction kept 2 bases outside the gene matches. This CDR3 is CASSCTGEETQYF. The CDR3, as DNA: TGTGCCAGCAGTTGCACAGGGGAAGAGACCCAGTACTTC.

This clonotype was counted a few times. The rearrangement uses TRBV6-2 or TRBV6-3 and TRBJ2-5; D might be TRBD2 (5 bases). The CDR3 runs 12 residues. The V gene's germline CDR1 is MNHEY and CDR2 SVGEGT. Between the trimmed V and J ends, which lost 8 bases and 11 bases, there was a span of 18 bases. The CDR3 loop is CASGTSYNEQYF. In DNA, the CDR3 is TGTGCCAGCGGAACTAGTTACAATGAGCAGTACTTC.

V and J are TRBV4-3 and TRBJ2-2, with D uncertain. Germline CDR1 LGHNA, CDR2 YSLEER. V lost 7 bases to trimming and J lost 1 base, with 10 bases between them. There are 14 residues in the CDR3. The CDR3 sequence: CASKRDQNTGELFF. CDR3 nucleotides: TGCGCCAGCAAGAGAGACCAGAACACCGGGGAGCTGTTTTTT.

This chain connects TRBV27 to TRBJ2-4; TRBD2 is a possible D gene (5 bases). The assigned J gene may be wrong: the sequence end matches TRBJ2-7 better. The CDR3 is 15 residues long. Germline V gene lookup returns CDR1 MNHEY and CDR2 SMNVEV (reference sequence). The CDR3 region is CASSASDGLKGEQYF. The CDR3 nucleotides are TGTGCCAGCAGCGCTTCGGACGGACTGAAGGGCGAGCAGTACTTC.

This clonotype turned up a few times. This chain joins TRBV5-1 and TRBJ2-6; possible D gene TRBD2, 6 bases. The CDR3 has 17 amino acids. V was trimmed by 1 base and J by 0 bases, leaving 11 bases between them. Germline CDR1 reads SGHRS; CDR2 reads YFSETQ. CDR3 DNA: TGCGCCAGCAGCTTGTGGAGGGGAAACTCTGGGGCCAACGTCCTGACTTTC. Its protein is CASSLWRGNSGANVLTF.

A remark on this clonotype: A much larger clone differs by one base, so this may be a read error. The chain links TRBV5-6 to TRBJ2-7; D gene ambiguous. The DNA end favors TRBJ2-5, so the J call may be wrong. This CDR3 has 16 residues. Germline V gene lookup returns CDR1 SGHDT and CDR2 YYEEEE. CDR3 in amino acids: CANSLEPDLIWETQYF. In DNA, the CDR3 is TGTGCCAACAGCTTGGAGCCTGATCTCATCTGGGAGACCCAGTACTTC.

This chain connects TRBV12-3 or TRBV12-4 to TRBJ2-2, with D perhaps being TRBD1 or TRBD2 (5 bases each). V lost 3 bases and J 1 base, leaving 9 bases between the germline ends. The CDR3 covers 15 residues. CDR3: CASSFEGLNTGELFF. The DNA for the CDR3 is TGTGCCAGCAGTTTTGAGGGGCTGAACACCGGGGAGCTGTTTTTT.

The count of this clonotype is one. The chain combines TRBV20-1 with TRBJ2-1; TRBD1 or TRBD2 may be the D gene (5 bases each). Trimming removed 5 bases at V and 1 base at J, with 12 bases between. The CDR3 covers 14 residues. In germline, CDR1 is DFQATT, CDR2 SNEGSKA (reference sequence). In DNA, the CDR3 is TGCAGTGCTCCGACAGCGGCGTCCTACAATGAGCAGTTCTTC. Encoded protein: CSAPTAASYNEQFF.

This clonotype was detected ten times or more. The chain combines TRBV7-3 with TRBJ2-3, with D hard to call. The V gene's germline CDR1 is SGHTA and CDR2 FQGTGA. The V end was cut by 2 bases, the J end by 4 bases, with 10 bases between. The CDR3 length is 14 residues. CDR3 residues: CASSLQVPPDTQYF. The CDR3 DNA reads TGTGCCAGCAGCTTACAAGTTCCCCCAGATACGCAGTATTTT.

This clonotype was seen a handful of times. V and J are TRBV25-1 and TRBJ1-5, with TRBD1 as a possible D gene (5 bases). This CDR3 contains 14 residues. Trimming took off 8 bases at V and 3 bases at J, with 14 bases between the two ends. Looked up from germline, CDR1 is MGHDK and CDR2 is SYGVNS. DNA for the CDR3: TGTGCCAGCGGGGGGGAAAAGTACAATCAGCCCCAGCATTTT. The encoded protein is CASGGEKYNQPQHF.

The chain recombines TRBV7-2 with TRBJ2-2, with D possibly being TRBD1 (5 bases). V lost 2 bases and J lost 0, with 10 bases in between. This CDR3 has 16 amino acids. The germline V gene has CDR1 SGHTA and CDR2 FQGNSA. The chain's CDR3 is CASSLRQTANTGELFF. The CDR3 coding sequence is TGTGCCAGCAGCTTAAGACAGACTGCGAACACCGGGGAGCTGTTTTTT. The variable domain in full, completed from reference TRBV7-2 and TRBJ2-2, reads GAGVSQSPSNKVTEKGKDVELRCDPISGHTALYWYRQSLGQGLEFLIYFQGNSAPDKSGLPSDRFSAERTGGSVSTLTIQRTQQEDSAVYLCASSLRQTANTGELFFGEGSRLTVL.

At least ten counts were recorded for this clonotype. The V and J genes are TRBV20-1 and TRBJ1-2; no definite D call. Trimming cost V 1 base and J 5 bases, with 5 bases left between them. CDR3 length equals 11 residues. Looked up from germline, CDR1 is DFQATT and CDR2 is SNEGSKA (reference sequence). CDR3 nucleotide sequence: TGCAGTGCTAGAGCCTTGTATGGCTACACCTTC. Translating it yields CSARALYGYTF.

On this clonotype: An end of the junction differs from the germline gene, which may be a read error. CDR3 in amino acids: CASILKGTGGYTF. DNA for the CDR3: TGTGCCAGCATCTTAAAAGGGACTGGTGGCTACACCTTC. V is TRBV7-8 and J is TRBJ1-2; the D gene is possibly TRBD1 (5 bases). This CDR3 contains 13 residues. Germline V gene sequence: CDR1 SGHVS, CDR2 FQNEAQ.

There are a few counts of this clonotype. The CDR3, as DNA: TGTGCCAGCAGCTCCGGGGTAAGCCGCTATGGCTACACCTTC. This translates into CASSSGVSRYGYTF. V is TRBV7-2 and J is TRBJ1-2; D unresolved. Germline CDR1 and CDR2: SGHTA and FQGNSA. V gave up 4 bases and J gave up 4 bases, with 13 bases separating them. CDR3 size: 14 residues.

This clonotype was observed a few times. The CDR3 is CSVEIRYNEQFF. CDR3 DNA sequence: TGCAGCGTTGAAATTCGCTACAATGAGCAGTTCTTC. V gene TRBV29-1 combines with J gene TRBJ2-1; the D is unclear. The germline V gene has CDR1 SQVTM and CDR2 ANQGSEA. Trimming took off 2 bases at V and 3 bases at J, with 5 bases between the two ends. The CDR3 totals 12 residues.

This clonotype was detected a few times. This chain uses TRBV28 with TRBJ2-5; no clear D gene. From germline, CDR1 is MDHEN and CDR2 SYDVKM. The CDR3 is made up of 11 amino acids. V was shortened by 8 bases and J by 5 bases, with 9 bases between the two germline ends. In nucleotides, the CDR3 is TGTGCCAGCCATTATGGGGAGACCCAGTACTTC. Its protein product is CASHYGETQYF. The full variable domain, completed using reference TRBV28 and TRBJ2-5, is DVKVTQSSRYLVKRTGEKVFLECVQDMDHENMFWYRQDPGLGLRLIYFSYDVKMKEKGDIPEGYSVSREKKERFSLILESASTNQTSMYLCASHYGETQYFGPGTRLLVL.

CDR3 coding DNA: TGTGCCAGCAGCCTCGACCCAGGCGAAAATTCACCCCTCCACTTT. It translates to CASSLDPGENSPLHF. This chain links TRBV5-5 with TRBJ1-6; no clear D gene. Trimming took off 4 bases at V and 7 bases at J, with 15 bases between the two ends. This CDR3 is 15 amino acids long. The germline gives CDR1 SGHKS, CDR2 YYEKEE (reference sequence).

This clonotype was found a few times. The chain couples TRBV6-2 or TRBV6-3 to TRBJ1-1, with 12 positions matching TRBD1. With V trimmed by 6 bases and J by 4 bases, 9 bases remained unmatched. CDR1 and CDR2 from the germline V gene are MNHEY and SVGEGT. This CDR3 comprises 16 residues. The CDR3 loop reads CASSPRDRGQGTEAFF. Written as DNA, the CDR3 is TGTGCCAGCAGCCCTCGGGACAGGGGGCAAGGCACTGAAGCTTTCTTT.

The chain is built from TRBV13 and TRBJ2-3; D gene unclear. This CDR3 is 16 amino acids long. Per germline, CDR1 PRHDT and CDR2 FYEKMQ (reference sequence). V lost 3 bases, J lost 2 bases, and 15 bases lay in between. In DNA form, the CDR3 reads TGTGCCAGCAGCTTCGTGCGAACTGGACCCACAGATACGCAGTATTTT. It is translated as CASSFVRTGPTDTQYF. Full variable domain (missing parts from reference TRBV13 and TRBJ2-3): AAGVIQSPRHLIKEKRETATLKCYPIPRHDTVYWYQQGPGQDPQFLISFYEKMQSDKGSIPDRFSAQQFSDYHSELNMSSLELGDSALYFCASSFVRTGPTDTQYFGPGTRLTVL.